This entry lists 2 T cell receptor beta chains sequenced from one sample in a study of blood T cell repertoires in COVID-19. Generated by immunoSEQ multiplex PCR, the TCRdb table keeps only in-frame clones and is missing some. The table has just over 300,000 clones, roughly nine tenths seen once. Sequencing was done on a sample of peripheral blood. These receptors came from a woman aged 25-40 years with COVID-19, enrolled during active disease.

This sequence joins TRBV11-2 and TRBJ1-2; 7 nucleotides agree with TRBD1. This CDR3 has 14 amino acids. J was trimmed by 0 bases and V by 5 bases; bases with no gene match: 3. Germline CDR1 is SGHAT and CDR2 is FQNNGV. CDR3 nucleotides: TGTGCCAGCAGCCGGACAGGTGCTAACTATGGCTACACCTTC. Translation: CASSRTGANYGYTF.

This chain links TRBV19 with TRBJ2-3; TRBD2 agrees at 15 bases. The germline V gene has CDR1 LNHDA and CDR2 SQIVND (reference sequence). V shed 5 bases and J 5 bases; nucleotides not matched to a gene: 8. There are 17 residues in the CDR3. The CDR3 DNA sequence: TGTGCCAGTAGTGCCGGACTAGCGGGGGGGAGCCGAGATACGCAGTATTTT. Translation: CASSAGLAGGSRDTQYF.